The 20 T cell receptor beta chains below were found in one sample sequenced in a study of CD4 T cells in relation to SARS-CoV-2 and coronaviruses. The assay was immunoSEQ multiplex PCR, and TCRdb's table has in-frame clones only and misses some. The data show around 41,000 clones, with approximately 80% seen just once and 0.95% to 1.5% held by the top ten. The antigens for these receptors are not known. Material: naive CD4+ T cells from PBMCs, cultured in vitro. Regarding subset: naive CD4+ T cells isolated by negative enrichment. The receptors derive from an adult with COVID-19.

The chain recombines TRBV30 with TRBJ1-6; 8 nucleotides match TRBD1. Unmatched junction bases numbered 7, after V lost 5 bases and J lost 7 bases. Germline CDR1 reads GTSNPN; CDR2 reads SVGIG (reference sequence). The length of the CDR3 is 14 residues. CDR3 loop: CAWYRQGLNSPLHF. As DNA, the CDR3 is TGTGCCTGGTACCGACAGGGGTTAAATTCACCCCTCCACTTT.

This chain links TRBV23-1 with TRBJ2-2; TRBD1 might be the D (6 bases). TRBV23-1 is placed among ORFs of uncertain function. This CDR3 has 17 residues. The V and J ends lost 2 bases and 0 bases respectively, with 13 bases between them. CDR3 coding DNA: TGCGCCAGCAGTCAAATCTCGGACAGAGCGAACACCGGGGAGCTGTTTTTT. Protein product: CASSQISDRANTGELFF.

This clone has only one observation. This chain uses TRBV7-9 with TRBJ1-1; D is ambiguous. Germline V gene data show CDR1 as SEHNR and CDR2 as FQNEAQ (reference sequence). The CDR3 is 12 residues long. V gave up 5 bases and J gave up 0 bases, with 4 bases separating them. The CDR3 protein is CASSLVNTEAFF. The CDR3 DNA reads as TGTGCCAGCAGCCTGGTGAACACTGAAGCTTTCTTT.

The chain couples TRBV28 to TRBJ2-7; D is unclear. V was pared by 4 bases and J by 3 bases, with 4 bases between. CDR1 and CDR2 from the germline V gene are MDHEN and SYDVKM. The length of the CDR3 is 11 residues. CDR3 coding DNA: TGTGCCAGCAGTTCCCTCTACGAGCAGTACTTC. Translating gives CASSSLYEQYF.

The chain links TRBV30 to TRBJ2-5; the match to TRBD2 covers 12 bases. Germline V gives CDR1 GTSNPN, CDR2 SVGIG (reference sequence). Trimming at V came to 7 bases and at J to 5 bases, leaving 5 bases not matched to a gene. This CDR3 comprises 13 residues. This chain's CDR3 is CAFTTSGSETQYF. The CDR3 DNA is TGTGCCTTCACGACTAGCGGGAGTGAGACCCAGTACTTC.

This clone has a handful of counts. Other DNA sequences in this sample translate to the same CDR3. The rearrangement joins TRBV5-5 to TRBJ1-1, with D perhaps TRBD1 (5 bases). This CDR3 spans 14 amino acids. In germline, CDR1 is SGHKS, CDR2 YYEKEE (reference sequence). Trimming removed 1 base at V and 0 bases at J, with 7 bases between. CDR3 bases: TGTGCCAGCAGCTTGAGGGGAATGAACACTGAAGCTTTCTTT. It yields the protein CASSLRGMNTEAFF.

This chain connects TRBV18 to TRBJ1-1; D not resolved. CDR1 and CDR2 (germline): KGHSH, LQKENI. The V end was cut by 0 bases, the J end by 8 bases, with 13 bases between. There are 14 residues in the CDR3. The CDR3 spells CASSPPGSLGEAFF. Here the CDR3 DNA reads TGTGCCAGCTCACCACCGGGATCGCTGGGGGAAGCTTTCTTT. The full variable domain, completed using reference TRBV18 and TRBJ1-1, is NAGVMQNPRHLVRRRGQEARLRCSPMKGHSHVYWYRQLPEEGLKFMVYLQKENIIDESGMPKERFSAEFPKEGPSILRIQQVVRGDSAAYFCASSPPGSLGEAFFGQGTRLTVV.

V usage is TRBV21-1 and J usage is TRBJ2-6; TRBD2 was called by the table and not checked on the DNA. TRBV21-1 is labeled a pseudogene. The CDR3 is 18 residues long. CDR3 in amino acids: CASSKLAVESSGANVLTF. CDR3 nucleotide sequence: TGTGCCAGCAGCAAATTAGCGGTTGAAAGCTCTGGGGCCAACGTCCTGACTTTC.

The chain uses TRBV5-1 and TRBJ2-5; D remains ambiguous. The CDR3 consists of 14 residues. CDR1 and CDR2 from the germline V gene are SGHRS and YFSETQ. Trimming cost V 6 bases and J 0 bases, with 12 bases left between them. Here the CDR3 DNA reads TGCGCCAGCACCGTGGAGCCCAACCAAGAGACCCAGTACTTC. Its translation: CASTVEPNQETQYF. Drawing the rest from reference TRBV5-1 and TRBJ2-5, the complete variable domain is KAGVTQTPRYLIKTRGQQVTLSCSPISGHRSVSWYQQTPGQGLQFLFEYFSETQRNKGNFPGRFSGRQFSNSRSEMNVSTLELGDSALYLCASTVEPNQETQYFGPGTRLLVL.

The chain couples TRBV5-4 to TRBJ2-5; 10 nucleotides match TRBD2. CDR3 length: 15 residues. The J segment lost 3 bases and the V segment lost 1 base, leaving 3 bases of the junction unmatched. Germline V gene sequence: CDR1 SGHNT, CDR2 YYREEE (reference sequence). CDR3 in amino acids: CASSLRLAGEETQYF. The CDR3 DNA is TGTGCCAGCAGCTTGAGACTAGCGGGCGAAGAGACCCAGTACTTC.

This chain links TRBV7-2 with TRBJ1-2, with a weak D call TRBD1 (6 bases). Trimming cost V 1 base and J 2 bases, with 14 bases left between them. The CDR3 is 16 amino acids. Germline V gene sequence: CDR1 SGHTA, CDR2 FQGNSA. The CDR3 is CASSLGWGAANYGYTF. CDR3 nucleotides: TGTGCCAGCAGCTTAGGGTGGGGGGCCGCGAACTATGGCTACACCTTC.

The CDR3 bases are TGTGCCAGCAGCCAAGCGAATGACGATGAGCAGTTCTTC. Encoded protein: CASSQANDDEQFF. V is TRBV3-1 (or the pseudogene TRBV3-2) and J is TRBJ2-1, with unresolved D. Germline values: CDR1 LGHDT, CDR2 YNNKEL (reference sequence). This CDR3 comprises 13 residues. The germline V and J ends were trimmed by 1 base and 8 bases, with 9 bases remaining between them.

V gene TRBV5-1 combines with J gene TRBJ2-5, with D possibly called TRBD1 or TRBD2 (5 bases each). V lost 7 bases to trimming and J lost 5 bases, with 21 bases between them. This CDR3 spans 15 amino acids. Looked up from germline, CDR1 is SGHRS and CDR2 is YFSETQ. The CDR3 DNA reads TGCGCCAGCTATTCTGGGGGAGAAGAGGGGGAGACCCAGTACTTC. Protein product: CASYSGGEEGETQYF.

This clone has just one count. The chain carries TRBV6-2 or TRBV6-3 and TRBJ2-3, with 8 bases fitting TRBD2. V lost 5 bases to trimming and J lost 3 bases; unmatched junction nucleotides: 7. CDR3 length equals 15 residues. Germline CDR1 and CDR2: MNHEY and SVGEGT. The CDR3 DNA reads as TGTGCCAGCAGTGAGGGACTAGGGGGGACAGATACGCAGTATTTT. Translation: CASSEGLGGTDTQYF.

V gene TRBV6-5 combines with J gene TRBJ2-3, with D possibly being TRBD2 (5 bases). CDR3 length: 15 residues. The V gene's germline CDR1 is MNHEY and CDR2 SVGAGI. With 6 bases removed from V and 2 bases from J, the gap between germline ends came to 15 bases. The chain's CDR3 is CASSEYGVLTDTQYF. The CDR3 coding sequence is TGTGCCAGCAGCGAGTACGGGGTGCTCACAGATACGCAGTATTTT.

The V gene is TRBV6-5, the J gene TRBJ2-7; either TRBD1 or TRBD2 may fit D (5 bases each). V lost 7 bases and J lost 2, with 15 bases in between. The V gene's germline CDR1 is MNHEY and CDR2 SVGAGI. The CDR3 loop spans 14 amino acids. The DNA of the CDR3 is TGTGCCAGCACCCTCCAACGGGGCCCCTACGAGCAGTACTTC. It encodes CASTLQRGPYEQYF.

The chain joins TRBV30 to TRBJ2-2; D gene ambiguous. This CDR3 spans 11 amino acids. Between the trimmed V and J ends, which lost 2 bases and 8 bases, there was a span of 6 bases. Germline loops: CDR1 GTSNPN, CDR2 SVGIG (reference sequence). For the CDR3, the DNA is TGTGCCTGGAGTCAGCTAGGGGAGCTGTTTTTT. Translated: CAWSQLGELFF.

This rearrangement joins TRBV18 to TRBJ1-2, with TRBD1 as a possible D gene (5 bases). Looked up from germline, CDR1 is KGHSH and CDR2 is LQKENI. V was clipped by 6 bases and J by 9 bases, with 17 bases between them. The CDR3 length is 13 residues. The CDR3 sequence: CASSPGTKGSYTF. CDR3 nucleotides: TGTGCCAGCTCTCCCGGGACCAAGGGAAGCTACACCTTC.

The chain couples TRBV19 to TRBJ2-2, with 12 bases that match TRBD2. The trim removed 3 bases at V and 3 bases at J, leaving 14 bases unmatched. The CDR3 spans 20 residues. Germline CDR1 and CDR2: LNHDA and SQIVND (reference sequence). In DNA form, the CDR3 reads TGTGCCAGTAGTATTGGGACACTTACGACTAGCGGGGGCTACACCGGGGAGCTGTTTTTT. Its protein product is CASSIGTLTTSGGYTGELFF.

The CDR3 DNA sequence: TGTGCCACCCGAGCTAGCACAGATACGCAGTATTTT. This codes for CATRASTDTQYF. V and J are TRBV15 and TRBJ2-3; D is unclear. The CDR3 has 12 residues. Germline V gene data show CDR1 as LNHNV and CDR2 as YYDKDF (reference sequence). The ends were cut back, 8 bases at V and 0 bases at J, with 6 bases in the middle.